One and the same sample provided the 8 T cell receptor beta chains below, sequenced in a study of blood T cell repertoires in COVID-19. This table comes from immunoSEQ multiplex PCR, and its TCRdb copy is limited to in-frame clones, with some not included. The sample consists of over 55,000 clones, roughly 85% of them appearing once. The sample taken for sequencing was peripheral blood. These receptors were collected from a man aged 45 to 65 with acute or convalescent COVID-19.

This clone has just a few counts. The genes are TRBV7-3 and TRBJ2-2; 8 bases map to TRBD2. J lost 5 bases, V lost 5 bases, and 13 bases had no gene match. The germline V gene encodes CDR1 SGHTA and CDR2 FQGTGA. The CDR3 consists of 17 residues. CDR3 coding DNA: TGTGCCAGCAGCCCTGAACCGGCCCGGGAGGGAACCGGGGAGCTGTTTTTT. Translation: CASSPEPAREGTGELFF.

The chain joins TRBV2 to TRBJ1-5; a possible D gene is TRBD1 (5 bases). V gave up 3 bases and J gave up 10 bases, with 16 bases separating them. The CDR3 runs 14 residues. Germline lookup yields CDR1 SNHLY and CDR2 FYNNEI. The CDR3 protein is CASSEATAISPQHF. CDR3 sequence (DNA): TGTGCCAGCAGTGAGGCGACAGCTATCAGTCCCCAGCATTTT. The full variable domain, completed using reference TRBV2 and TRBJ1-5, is EPEVTQTPSHQVTQMGQEVILRCVPISNHLYFYWYRQILGQKVEFLVSFYNNEISEKSEIFDDQFSVERPDGSNFTLKIRSTKLEDSAMYFCASSEATAISPQHFGDGTRLSIL.

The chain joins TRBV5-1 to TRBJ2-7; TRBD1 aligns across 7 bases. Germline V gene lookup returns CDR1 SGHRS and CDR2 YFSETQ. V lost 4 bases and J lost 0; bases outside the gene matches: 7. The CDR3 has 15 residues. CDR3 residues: CASSTGTASSYEQYF. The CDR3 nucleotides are TGCGCCAGCAGCACTGGGACAGCGAGCTCCTACGAGCAGTACTTC.

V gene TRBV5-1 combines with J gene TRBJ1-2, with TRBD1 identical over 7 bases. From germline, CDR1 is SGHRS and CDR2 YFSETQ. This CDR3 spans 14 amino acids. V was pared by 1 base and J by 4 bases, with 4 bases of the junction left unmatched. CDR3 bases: TGCGCCAGCAGCTTGACGGGACAGACCTATGGCTACACCTTC. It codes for CASSLTGQTYGYTF.

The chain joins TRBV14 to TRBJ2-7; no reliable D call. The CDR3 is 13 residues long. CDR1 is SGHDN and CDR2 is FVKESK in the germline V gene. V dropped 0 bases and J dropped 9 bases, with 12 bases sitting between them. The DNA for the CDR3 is TGTGCCAGCAGCCAAGATCTAGACGGTCGGCAGTACGTC. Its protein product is CASSQDLDGRQYV.

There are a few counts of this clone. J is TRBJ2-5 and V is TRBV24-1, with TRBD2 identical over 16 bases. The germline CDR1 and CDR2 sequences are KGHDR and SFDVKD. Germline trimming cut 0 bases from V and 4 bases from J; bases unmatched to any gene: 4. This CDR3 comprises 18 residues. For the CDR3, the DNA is TGTGCCACCAGTGATTTGGGGACTAGCGGGGGGGCCGTAGAGACCCAGTACTTC. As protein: CATSDLGTSGGAVETQYF.

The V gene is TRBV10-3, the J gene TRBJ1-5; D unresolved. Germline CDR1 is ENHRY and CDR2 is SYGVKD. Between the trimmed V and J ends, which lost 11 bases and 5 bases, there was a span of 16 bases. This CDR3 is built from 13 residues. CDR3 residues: CAGRAGRDQPQHF. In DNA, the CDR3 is TGTGCCGGGCGGGCGGGGAGAGATCAGCCCCAGCATTTT.

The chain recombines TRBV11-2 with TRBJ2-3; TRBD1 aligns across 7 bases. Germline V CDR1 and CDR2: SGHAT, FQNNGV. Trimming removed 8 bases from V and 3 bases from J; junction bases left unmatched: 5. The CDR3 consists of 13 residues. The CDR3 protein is CASGRGQTDTQYF. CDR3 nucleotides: TGTGCCAGCGGCCGGGGACAGACAGATACGCAGTATTTT.